This TCR beta chain was sequenced in a study of technical replicates of blood from several donors. This CDR3 has 18 amino acids. Per germline, CDR1 PRHDT and CDR2 FYEKMQ (reference sequence). V shed 5 bases and J 2 bases; nucleotides not matched to a gene: 12. This clone was observed a few times. Sequencing was performed with immunoSEQ multiplex PCR; in TCRdb, only in-frame clones are kept and a portion is missing. The sample shows tens of thousands of clones, 86% of them seen only once. This chain links TRBV13 with TRBJ2-1, with TRBD2 identical over 10 bases. The clonotype originates from a human donor in good health. Some clones in this sample may be carry-over from other donors' samples. The specimen was PBMCs. The CDR3 is CASSEFLAGALTYNEQFF. In DNA form, the CDR3 reads TGTGCCAGCAGCGAGTTCCTAGCGGGGGCCCTCACCTACAATGAGCAGTTCTTC. Complete variable domain (other parts from reference TRBV13 and TRBJ2-1): AAGVIQSPRHLIKEKRETATLKCYPIPRHDTVYWYQQGPGQDPQFLISFYEKMQSDKGSIPDRFSAQQFSDYHSELNMSSLELGDSALYFCASSEFLAGALTYNEQFFGPGTRLTVL.